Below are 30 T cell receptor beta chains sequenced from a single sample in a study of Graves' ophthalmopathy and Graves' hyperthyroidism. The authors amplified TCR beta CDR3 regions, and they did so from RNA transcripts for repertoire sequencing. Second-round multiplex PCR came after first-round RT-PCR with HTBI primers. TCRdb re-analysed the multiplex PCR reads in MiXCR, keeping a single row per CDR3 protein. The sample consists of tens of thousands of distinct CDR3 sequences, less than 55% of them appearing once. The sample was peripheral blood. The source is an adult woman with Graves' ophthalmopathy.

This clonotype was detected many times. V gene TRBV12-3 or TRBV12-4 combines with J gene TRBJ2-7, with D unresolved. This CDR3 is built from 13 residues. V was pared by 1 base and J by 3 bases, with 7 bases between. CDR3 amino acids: CASSLDDVYEQYF. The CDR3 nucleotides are TGTGCCAGCAGTTTAGATGATGTCTACGAGCAGTACTTC.

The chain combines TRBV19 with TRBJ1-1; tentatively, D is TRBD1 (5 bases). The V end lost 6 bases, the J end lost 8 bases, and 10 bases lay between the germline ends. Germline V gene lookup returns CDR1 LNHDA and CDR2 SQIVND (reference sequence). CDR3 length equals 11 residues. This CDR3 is CASSPNREAFF. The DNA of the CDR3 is TGTGCCAGTAGCCCGAACAGGGAAGCTTTCTTT.

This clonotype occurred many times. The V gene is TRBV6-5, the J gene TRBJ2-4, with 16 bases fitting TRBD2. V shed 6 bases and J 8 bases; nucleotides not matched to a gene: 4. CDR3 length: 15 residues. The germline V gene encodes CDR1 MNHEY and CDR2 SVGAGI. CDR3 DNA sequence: TGTGCCAGCAGGCTTGGGACTAGCGGGAGGGACATTCAGTACTTC. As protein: CASRLGTSGRDIQYF.

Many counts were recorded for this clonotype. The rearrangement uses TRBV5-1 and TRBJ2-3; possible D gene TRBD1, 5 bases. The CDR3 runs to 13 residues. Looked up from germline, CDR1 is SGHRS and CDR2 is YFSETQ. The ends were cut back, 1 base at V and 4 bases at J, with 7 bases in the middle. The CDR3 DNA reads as TGCGCCAGCAGCTTGTGGGGCCCAGATACGCAGTATTTT. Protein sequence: CASSLWGPDTQYF.

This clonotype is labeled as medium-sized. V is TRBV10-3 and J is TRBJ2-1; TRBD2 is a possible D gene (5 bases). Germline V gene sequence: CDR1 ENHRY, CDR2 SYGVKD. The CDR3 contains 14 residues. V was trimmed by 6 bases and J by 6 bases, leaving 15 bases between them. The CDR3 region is CAISEVTSINEQFF. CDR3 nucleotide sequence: TGTGCCATCAGCGAAGTAACTAGTATCAATGAGCAGTTCTTC.

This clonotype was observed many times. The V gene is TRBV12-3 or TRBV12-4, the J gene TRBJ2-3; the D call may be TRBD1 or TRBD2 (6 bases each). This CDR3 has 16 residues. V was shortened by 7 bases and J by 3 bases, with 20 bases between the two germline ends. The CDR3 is CASTPGGRGGTDTQYF. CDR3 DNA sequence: TGTGCCAGCACCCCCGGCGGGCGAGGGGGGACAGATACGCAGTATTTT.

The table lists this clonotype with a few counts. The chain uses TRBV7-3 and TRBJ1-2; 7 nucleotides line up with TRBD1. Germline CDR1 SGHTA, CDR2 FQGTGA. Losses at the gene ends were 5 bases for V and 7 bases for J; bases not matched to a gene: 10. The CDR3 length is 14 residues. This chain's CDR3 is CASSPQGQYRGYTF. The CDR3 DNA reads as TGTGCCAGCAGCCCCCAGGGACAGTATCGTGGCTACACCTTC. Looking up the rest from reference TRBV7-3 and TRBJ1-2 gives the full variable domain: GAGVSQTPSNKVTEKGKYVELRCDPISGHTALYWYRQSLGQGPEFLIYFQGTGAADDSGLPNDRFFAVRPEGSVSTLKIQRTERGDSAVYLCASSPQGQYRGYTFGSGTRLTVV.

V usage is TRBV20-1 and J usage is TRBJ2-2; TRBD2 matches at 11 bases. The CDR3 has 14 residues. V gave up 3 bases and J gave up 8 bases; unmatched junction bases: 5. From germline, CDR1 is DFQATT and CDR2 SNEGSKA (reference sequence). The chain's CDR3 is CSASRASGRGELFF. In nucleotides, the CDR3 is TGCAGTGCTAGTCGTGCTAGCGGGAGGGGGGAGCTGTTTTTT.

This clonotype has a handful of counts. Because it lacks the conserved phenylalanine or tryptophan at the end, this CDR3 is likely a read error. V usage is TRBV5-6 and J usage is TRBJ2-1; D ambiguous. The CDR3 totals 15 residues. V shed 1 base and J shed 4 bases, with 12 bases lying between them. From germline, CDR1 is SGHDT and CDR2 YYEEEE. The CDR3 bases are TGTGCCAGCAGCTTGATCAGCACTTTTTACAATGAGCAGTTCCTC. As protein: CASSLISTFYNEQFL.

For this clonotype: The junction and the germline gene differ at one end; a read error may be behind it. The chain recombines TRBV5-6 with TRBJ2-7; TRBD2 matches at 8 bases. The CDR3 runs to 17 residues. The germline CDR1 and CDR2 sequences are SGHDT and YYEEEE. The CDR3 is CASSFPGISGNSYEQHF. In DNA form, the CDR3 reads TGTGCCAGCAGCTTCCCGGGGATTAGCGGGAACTCCTACGAACAGCACTTC.

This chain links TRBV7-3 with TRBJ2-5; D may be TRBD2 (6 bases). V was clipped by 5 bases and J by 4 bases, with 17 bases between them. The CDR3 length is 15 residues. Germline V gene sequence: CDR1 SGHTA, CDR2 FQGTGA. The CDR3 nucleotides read TGTGCCAGCAGCCGACACCCAGGGACTGTAGAGACCCAGTACTTC. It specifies CASSRHPGTVETQYF.

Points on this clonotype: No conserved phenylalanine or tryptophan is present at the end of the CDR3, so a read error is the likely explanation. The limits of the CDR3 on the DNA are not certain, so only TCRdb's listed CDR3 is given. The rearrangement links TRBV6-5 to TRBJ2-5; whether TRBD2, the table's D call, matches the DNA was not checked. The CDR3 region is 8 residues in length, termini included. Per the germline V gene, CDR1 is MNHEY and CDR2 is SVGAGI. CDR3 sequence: CASSPQTS.

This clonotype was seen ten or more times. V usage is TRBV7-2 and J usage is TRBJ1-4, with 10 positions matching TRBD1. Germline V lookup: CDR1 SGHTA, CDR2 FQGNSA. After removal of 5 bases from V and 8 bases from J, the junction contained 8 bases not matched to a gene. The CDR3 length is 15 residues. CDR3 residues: CASSPYGTGVEKLFF. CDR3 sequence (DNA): TGTGCCAGCAGCCCCTACGGGACAGGGGTAGAAAAACTGTTTTTT.

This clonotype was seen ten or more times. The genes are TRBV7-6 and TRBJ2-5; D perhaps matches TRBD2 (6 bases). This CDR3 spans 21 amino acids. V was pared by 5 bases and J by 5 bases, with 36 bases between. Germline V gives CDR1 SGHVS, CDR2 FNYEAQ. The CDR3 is CASSIRPDPGWTTPIGETQYF. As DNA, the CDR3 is TGTGCCAGCAGCATTCGCCCAGACCCCGGGTGGACTACTCCCATAGGGGAGACCCAGTACTTC.

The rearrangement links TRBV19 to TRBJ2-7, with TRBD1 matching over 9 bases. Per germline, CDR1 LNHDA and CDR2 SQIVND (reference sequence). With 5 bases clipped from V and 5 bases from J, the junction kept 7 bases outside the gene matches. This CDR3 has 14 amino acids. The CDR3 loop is CASSQRTGVDEQYF. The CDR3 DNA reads TGTGCCAGTAGTCAGCGGACAGGGGTGGACGAGCAGTACTTC.

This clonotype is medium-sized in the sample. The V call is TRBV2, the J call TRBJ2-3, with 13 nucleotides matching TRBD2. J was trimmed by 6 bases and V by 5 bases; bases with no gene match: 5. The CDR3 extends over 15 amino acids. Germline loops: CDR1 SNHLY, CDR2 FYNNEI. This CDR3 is CASSPGTSGTDTQYF. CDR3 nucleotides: TGTGCCAGCAGTCCCGGGACTAGCGGGACGGATACGCAGTATTTT.

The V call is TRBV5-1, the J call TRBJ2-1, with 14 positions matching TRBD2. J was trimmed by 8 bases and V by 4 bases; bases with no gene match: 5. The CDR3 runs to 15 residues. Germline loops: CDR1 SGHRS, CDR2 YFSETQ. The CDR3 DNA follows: TGCGCCAGCAGCGGGGCGGGACTAGCGGGAGATGAGCAGTTCTTC. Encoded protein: CASSGAGLAGDEQFF.

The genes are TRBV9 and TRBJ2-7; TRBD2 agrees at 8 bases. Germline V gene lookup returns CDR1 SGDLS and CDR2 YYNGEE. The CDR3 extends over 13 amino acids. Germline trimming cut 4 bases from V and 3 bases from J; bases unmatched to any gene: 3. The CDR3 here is CASSSGSRYEQYF. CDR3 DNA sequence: TGTGCCAGCAGCAGCGGGAGCCGCTACGAGCAGTACTTC.

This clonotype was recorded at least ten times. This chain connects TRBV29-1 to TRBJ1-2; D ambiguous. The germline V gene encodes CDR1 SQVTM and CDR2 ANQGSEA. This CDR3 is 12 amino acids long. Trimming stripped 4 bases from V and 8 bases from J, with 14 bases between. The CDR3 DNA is TGCAGCGTTGGCCACCCCACCCGGGGCTACACCTTC. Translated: CSVGHPTRGYTF.

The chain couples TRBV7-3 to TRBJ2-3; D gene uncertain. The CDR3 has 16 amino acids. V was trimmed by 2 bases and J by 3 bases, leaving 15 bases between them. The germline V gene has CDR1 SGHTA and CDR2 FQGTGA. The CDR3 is CASSLQMNTETDTQYF. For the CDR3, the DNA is TGTGCCAGCAGCTTACAGATGAACACTGAAACAGATACGCAGTATTTT.

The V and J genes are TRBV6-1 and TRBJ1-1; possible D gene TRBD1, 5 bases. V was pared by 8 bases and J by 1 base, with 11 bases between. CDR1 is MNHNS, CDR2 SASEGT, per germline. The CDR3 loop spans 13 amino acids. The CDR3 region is CASQGSKNTEAFF. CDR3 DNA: TGTGCCAGCCAGGGTAGTAAGAACACTGAAGCTTTCTTT.

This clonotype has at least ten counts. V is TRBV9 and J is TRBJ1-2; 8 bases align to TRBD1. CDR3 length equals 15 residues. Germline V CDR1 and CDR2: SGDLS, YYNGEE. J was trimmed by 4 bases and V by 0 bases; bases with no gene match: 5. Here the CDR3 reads CASSVDRQGIYGYTF. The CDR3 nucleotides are TGTGCCAGCAGCGTAGATAGACAGGGGATCTATGGCTACACCTTC.

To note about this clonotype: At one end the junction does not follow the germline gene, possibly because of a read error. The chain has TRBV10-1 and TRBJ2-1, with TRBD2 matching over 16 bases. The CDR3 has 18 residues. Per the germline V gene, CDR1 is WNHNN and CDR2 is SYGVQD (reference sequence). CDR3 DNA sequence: TGCGCCAGCAGTGACGACGGGACTAGCGGGAGGGCCATTGATGAGCAGCTCTTC. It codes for CASSDDGTSGRAIDEQLF.

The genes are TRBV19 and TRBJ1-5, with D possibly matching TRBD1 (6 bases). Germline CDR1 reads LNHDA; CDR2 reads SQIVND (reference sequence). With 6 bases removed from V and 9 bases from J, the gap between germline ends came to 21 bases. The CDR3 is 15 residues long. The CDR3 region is CASRVGGGPYRPQHF. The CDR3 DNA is TGTGCCAGTAGAGTAGGAGGGGGGCCCTATCGGCCCCAGCATTTT.

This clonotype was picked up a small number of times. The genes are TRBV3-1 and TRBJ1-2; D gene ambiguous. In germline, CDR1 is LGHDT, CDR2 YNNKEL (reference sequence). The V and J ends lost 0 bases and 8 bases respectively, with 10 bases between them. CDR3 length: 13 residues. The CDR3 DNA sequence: TGTGCCAGCAGCCAAGAGCCCGGGAGAGGCTACACCTTC. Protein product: CASSQEPGRGYTF.

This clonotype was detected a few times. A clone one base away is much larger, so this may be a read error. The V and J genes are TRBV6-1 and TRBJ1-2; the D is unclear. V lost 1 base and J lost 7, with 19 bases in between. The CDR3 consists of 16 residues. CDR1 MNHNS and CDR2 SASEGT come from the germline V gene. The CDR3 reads CASSEEQTPLGCGYTF. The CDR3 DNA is TGTGCCAGCAGTGAAGAACAGACCCCACTTGGCTGTGGCTACACCTTC.

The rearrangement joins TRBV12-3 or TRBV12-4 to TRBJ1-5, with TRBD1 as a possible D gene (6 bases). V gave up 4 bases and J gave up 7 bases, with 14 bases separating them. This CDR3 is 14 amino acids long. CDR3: CASSSWEGGQPQHF. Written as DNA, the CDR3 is TGTGCCAGCAGTTCCTGGGAGGGGGGGCAGCCCCAGCATTTT.

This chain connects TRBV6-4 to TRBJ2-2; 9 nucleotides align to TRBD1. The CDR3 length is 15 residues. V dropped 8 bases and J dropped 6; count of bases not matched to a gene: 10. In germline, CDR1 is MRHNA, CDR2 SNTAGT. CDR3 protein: CASAPSTGGAGELFF. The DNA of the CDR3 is TGTGCCAGCGCCCCCTCGACAGGGGGGGCCGGGGAGCTGTTTTTT.

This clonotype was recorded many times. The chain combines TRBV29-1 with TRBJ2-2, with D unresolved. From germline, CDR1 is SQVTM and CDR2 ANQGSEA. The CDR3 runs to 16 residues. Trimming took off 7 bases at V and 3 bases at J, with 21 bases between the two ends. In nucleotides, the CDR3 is TGCAGCGCCCAAGGTTTGGCCAGCTCTTACACCGGGGAGCTGTTTTTT. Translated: CSAQGLASSYTGELFF.

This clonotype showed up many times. The CDR3 DNA is TGTGCCAGCAGCTCCCAGCCCGGGACTAGTTCCTACAATGAGCAGTTCTTC. Protein: CASSSQPGTSSYNEQFF. V gene TRBV7-9 combines with J gene TRBJ2-1; 8 bases align to TRBD2. Germline V gene sequence: CDR1 SEHNR, CDR2 FQNEAQ (reference sequence). This CDR3 has 17 residues. V lost 4 bases to trimming and J lost 1 base; unmatched junction nucleotides: 9. Full variable domain (remainder filled in from reference TRBV7-9 and TRBJ2-1): DTGVSQNPRHKITKRGQNVTFRCDPISEHNRLYWYRQTLGQGPEFLTYFQNEAQLEKSRLLSDRFSAERPKGSFSTLEIQRTEQGDSAMYLCASSSQPGTSSYNEQFFGPGTRLTVL.